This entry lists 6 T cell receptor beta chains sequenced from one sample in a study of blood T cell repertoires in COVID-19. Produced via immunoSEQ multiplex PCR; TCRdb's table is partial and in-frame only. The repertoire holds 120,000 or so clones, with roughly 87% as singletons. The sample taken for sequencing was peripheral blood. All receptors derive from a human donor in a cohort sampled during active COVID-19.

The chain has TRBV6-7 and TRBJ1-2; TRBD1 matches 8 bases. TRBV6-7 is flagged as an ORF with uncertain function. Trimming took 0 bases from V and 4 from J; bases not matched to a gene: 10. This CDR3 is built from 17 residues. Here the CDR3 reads CASSYSSYQGASYGYTF. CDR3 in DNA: TGTGCCAGCAGTTACTCCTCCTACCAGGGGGCTAGCTATGGCTACACCTTC.

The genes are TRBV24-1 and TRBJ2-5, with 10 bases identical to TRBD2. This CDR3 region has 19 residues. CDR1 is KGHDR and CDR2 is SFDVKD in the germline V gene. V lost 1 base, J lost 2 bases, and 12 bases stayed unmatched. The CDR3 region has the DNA TGTGCCACCAGTGATTTTCCTAGCGGGAGAGGGAATCGGCAAGAGACCCAGTACTTC. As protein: CATSDFPSGRGNRQETQYF.

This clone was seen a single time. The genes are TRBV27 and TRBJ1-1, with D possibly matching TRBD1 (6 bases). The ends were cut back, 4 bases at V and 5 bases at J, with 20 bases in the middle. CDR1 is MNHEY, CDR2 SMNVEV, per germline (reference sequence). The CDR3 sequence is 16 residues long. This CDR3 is CASSSPAGQSRTEAFF. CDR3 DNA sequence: TGTGCCAGCAGTTCCCCCGCAGGACAGAGTAGGACTGAAGCTTTCTTT.

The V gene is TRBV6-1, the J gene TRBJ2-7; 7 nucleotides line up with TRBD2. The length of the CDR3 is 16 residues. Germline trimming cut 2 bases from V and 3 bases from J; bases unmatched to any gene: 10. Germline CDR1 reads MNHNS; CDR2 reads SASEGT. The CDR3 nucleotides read TGTGCCAGCAGTGAACGGTGGCGAGCGGGGAGCTACGAGCAGTACTTC. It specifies CASSERWRAGSYEQYF.

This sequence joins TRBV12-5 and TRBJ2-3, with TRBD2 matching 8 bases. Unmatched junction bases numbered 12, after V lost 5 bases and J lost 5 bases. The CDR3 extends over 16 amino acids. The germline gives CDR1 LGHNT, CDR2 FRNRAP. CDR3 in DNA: TGTGCTAGTGGTCCGCGAGGGGCGGGGGGCCTAGATACGCAGTATTTT. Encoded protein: CASGPRGAGGLDTQYF.

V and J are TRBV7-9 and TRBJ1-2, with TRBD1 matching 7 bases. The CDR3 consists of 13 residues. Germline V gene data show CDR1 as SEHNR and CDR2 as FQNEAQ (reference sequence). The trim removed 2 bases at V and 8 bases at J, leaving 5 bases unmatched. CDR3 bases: TGTGCCAGCAGCTTAACCCGACAGGGAGGCTACACCTTC. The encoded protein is CASSLTRQGGYTF.